This T cell receptor beta chain was found in a study of blood T cell repertoires in COVID-19. In the study overall: The United States, Italy and Spain were the sources of the acute and convalescent COVID-19 samples. PBMCs, B-cell-depleted T cells, or T cells were the source of the cDNA or gDNA that made up the material.

Trimming took 2 bases from V and 0 from J, leaving 9 bases between them. This CDR3 contains 15 residues. Looked up from germline, CDR1 is WSHSY and CDR2 is SAAADI. Original analysis: Estimates of nucleated cell counts were drawn from the amplification of reference gene primers. Assay: immunoSEQ multiplex PCR; the TCRdb copy retains only in-frame clones and omits some. That table furnishes V, J and clone size, whereas the DNA furnished D and trimming. The sample lists under 150,000 clones; roughly 85% were seen once. The TCR was taken from a human donor in a cohort sampled during active COVID-19. This chain uses TRBV10-2 with TRBJ2-3; possibly TRBD1 for D (6 bases). Sequenced sample: peripheral blood. The CDR3 DNA reads TGCGCCAGCAGTGAGCAGGGGCTAAGCACAGATACGCAGTATTTT. Translation gives CASSEQGLSTDTQYF.